Shown below are 18 T cell receptor beta chains from a single sample sequenced in a study of shared clonotypes between healthy human individuals. Data came from immunoSEQ multiplex PCR; TCRdb stores just in-frame clones and leaves some out. This sample has roughly 2.2 million clones; 93% occur once, and the top ten carry 0.39%. The sample comprised naive CD4+ T cells from PBMCs. Indicated subset: CD45RA+ positively selected. Every receptor here comes from a man younger than 30 in good health. Some clones in this sample may be carry-over from other donors' samples.

The V and J genes are TRBV19 and TRBJ2-5; 13 nucleotides align to TRBD2. This CDR3 is 14 amino acids long. V lost 3 bases and J lost 5; bases outside the gene matches: 0. Looked up from germline, CDR1 is LNHDA and CDR2 is SQIVND (reference sequence). CDR3 sequence reads: CASSMTSGGETQYF. DNA for the CDR3: TGTGCCAGTAGTATGACTAGCGGGGGGGAGACCCAGTACTTC. Complete variable domain (other parts from reference TRBV19 and TRBJ2-5): DGGITQSPKYLFRKEGQNVTLSCEQNLNHDAMYWYRQDPGQGLRLIYYSQIVNDFQKGDIAEGYSVSREKKESFPLTVTSAQKNPTAFYLCASSMTSGGETQYFGPGTRLLVL.

The chain links TRBV5-1 to TRBJ2-1, with D perhaps assigned TRBD1 or TRBD2 (5 bases each). V lost 1 base to trimming and J lost 9 bases, with 17 bases between them. There are 15 residues in the CDR3. Germline CDR1 SGHRS, CDR2 YFSETQ. The CDR3 nucleotides read TGCGCCAGCAGCTTGACTCGGGACGCCAGCCTTGAGCAGTTCTTC. Translated, it gives CASSLTRDASLEQFF.

Regarding this clone: The junction does not match germline at one end; this may be a read error. The CDR3 DNA reads as TGTGCCAGTAGTATAGGGCCCACGGGCAACGTCCTGACCTTC. This translates into CASSIGPTGNVLTF. V usage is TRBV19 and J usage is TRBJ2-6; D is ambiguous. Germline-derived CDR1 and CDR2 are LNHDA and SQIVND (reference sequence). The CDR3 totals 14 residues. The complete variable domain, with remaining parts taken from reference TRBV19 and TRBJ2-6, reads DGGITQSPKYLFRKEGQNVTLSCEQNLNHDAMYWYRQDPGQGLRLIYYSQIVNDFQKGDIAEGYSVSREKKESFPLTVTSAQKNPTAFYLCASSIGPTGNVLTFGAGSRLTVL.

The chain joins TRBV4-3 to TRBJ2-1; no clear D. CDR1 LGHNA and CDR2 YSLEER come from the germline V gene. The V end lost 2 bases, the J end lost 7 bases, and 6 bases lay between the germline ends. This CDR3 is built from 12 residues. Here the CDR3 reads CASSQRENEQFF. DNA for the CDR3: TGCGCCAGCAGCCAAAGGGAAAATGAGCAGTTCTTC.

The V call is TRBV19, the J call TRBJ2-7, with D possibly TRBD2 on 6 matching bases. The CDR3 contains 12 residues. The germline V gene has CDR1 LNHDA and CDR2 SQIVND (reference sequence). V was pared by 5 bases and J by 7 bases, with 12 bases between. The CDR3 DNA reads TGTGCCAGTAGTGCCCGGGCGGGGGAGCAGTACTTC. Translated: CASSARAGEQYF.

As to this clone: One end of the junction varies from germline; a read error may be responsible. V gene TRBV7-3 combines with J gene TRBJ2-3; TRBD2 is a possible D gene (5 bases). Germline-derived CDR1 and CDR2 are SGHTA and FQGTGA. This CDR3 spans 15 amino acids. Written as DNA, the CDR3 is TGTGCCAGCAGCTTAAGCCCCGCTAGCAGAGATACGCAGTATTTT. Its protein is CASSLSPASRDTQYF. Variable domain in full (rest from reference TRBV7-3 and TRBJ2-3): GAGVSQTPSNKVTEKGKYVELRCDPISGHTALYWYRQSLGQGPEFLIYFQGTGAADDSGLPNDRFFAVRPEGSVSTLKIQRTERGDSAVYLCASSLSPASRDTQYFGPGTRLTVL.

This chain links TRBV5-1 with TRBJ1-3; 7 positions agree with TRBD1. Per the germline V gene, CDR1 is SGHRS and CDR2 is YFSETQ. CDR3 length: 15 residues. The V and J ends lost 1 base and 4 bases, in that order; junction bases with no gene match: 5. CDR3 sequence (DNA): TGCGCCAGCAGCTTGATGTCGGGACAGGGAAACACCATATATTTT. Amino acids: CASSLMSGQGNTIYF.

Here the CDR3 reads CASSELSNTGELFF. Here the CDR3 DNA reads TGTGCCAGCAGTGAATTATCGAACACCGGGGAGCTGTTTTTT. The rearrangement uses TRBV25-1 and TRBJ2-2; no reliable D call. This CDR3 is 14 amino acids long. CDR1 is MGHDK, CDR2 SYGVNS, per germline. V lost 1 base, J lost 0 bases, and 3 bases lay in between.

Comment on this clone: Different DNA sequences within this sample yield the same CDR3. The rearrangement uses TRBV28 and TRBJ2-7, with a possible D match to TRBD1 (5 bases). The CDR3 runs 13 residues. Trimming removed 2 bases at V and 4 bases at J, with 9 bases between. Germline lookup yields CDR1 MDHEN and CDR2 SYDVKM. CDR3 DNA: TGTGCCAGCAGTTTAGCAGGGTTATACGAGCAGTACTTC. Encoded protein: CASSLAGLYEQYF.

This chain's CDR3 is CASSYHTEPSVNTEAFF. The CDR3 bases are TGCGCCAGCAGCTATCATACGGAACCTTCCGTGAACACTGAAGCTTTCTTT. The chain joins TRBV5-1 to TRBJ1-1; D remains ambiguous. The V and J ends lost 3 bases and 0 bases respectively, with 18 bases between them. Germline lookup yields CDR1 SGHRS and CDR2 YFSETQ. The CDR3 is made up of 17 amino acids. The full variable domain, with the rest looked up from reference TRBV5-1 and TRBJ1-1, is KAGVTQTPRYLIKTRGQQVTLSCSPISGHRSVSWYQQTPGQGLQFLFEYFSETQRNKGNFPGRFSGRQFSNSRSEMNVSTLELGDSALYLCASSYHTEPSVNTEAFFGQGTRLTVV.

This chain links TRBV19 with TRBJ2-5; 8 positions match TRBD1. Germline CDR1 reads LNHDA; CDR2 reads SQIVND (reference sequence). The CDR3 runs 14 residues. V was pared by 5 bases and J by 5 bases, with 7 bases of the junction left unmatched. The CDR3 spells CASSERTGSETQYF. CDR3 nucleotide sequence: TGTGCCAGTAGTGAACGGACAGGGAGCGAGACCCAGTACTTC. The full variable domain, its missing parts supplied by reference TRBV19 and TRBJ2-5, is DGGITQSPKYLFRKEGQNVTLSCEQNLNHDAMYWYRQDPGQGLRLIYYSQIVNDFQKGDIAEGYSVSREKKESFPLTVTSAQKNPTAFYLCASSERTGSETQYFGPGTRLLVL.

The V gene is TRBV6-5, the J gene TRBJ2-5, with TRBD1 matching 8 bases. The V gene end was trimmed by 0 bases and the J gene end by 1 base; junction bases not matched to a gene: 4. Germline CDR1 MNHEY, CDR2 SVGAGI. The CDR3 sequence is 16 residues long. The CDR3 nucleotides are TGTGCCAGCAGTTACTCGAGGACAGGGCTCCAAGAGACCCAGTACTTC. Its protein product is CASSYSRTGLQETQYF.

With regard to this clone: Other DNA sequences in the sample encode the same CDR3. V usage is TRBV11-2 and J usage is TRBJ1-1; D call uncertain. V was shortened by 5 bases and J by 1 base, with 11 bases between the two germline ends. CDR1 and CDR2 from the germline V gene are SGHAT and FQNNGV. The CDR3 covers 14 residues. The CDR3 spells CASSPQGRNTEAFF. CDR3 DNA: TGTGCCAGCAGCCCCCAAGGCAGGAACACTGAAGCTTTCTTT.

Remarks on this clone: This specimen includes other DNA sequences encoding the same CDR3. This sequence joins TRBV28 and TRBJ1-5; D ambiguous. The length of the CDR3 is 12 residues. V lost 3 bases to trimming and J lost 6 bases, with 6 bases between them. The germline V gene has CDR1 MDHEN and CDR2 SYDVKM. CDR3 sequence reads: CASSFILQPQHF. The CDR3 nucleotides read TGTGCCAGCAGTTTCATTCTTCAGCCCCAGCATTTT.

To note about this clone: This specimen includes other DNA sequences encoding the same CDR3. The chain's CDR3 is CSVDRESTDTQYF. CDR3 sequence (DNA): TGCAGCGTTGACAGGGAAAGCACAGATACGCAGTATTTT. The chain is built from TRBV29-1 and TRBJ2-3, with D maybe TRBD1 (5 bases). Germline CDR1 is SQVTM and CDR2 is ANQGSEA. V was pared by 3 bases and J by 0 bases, with 7 bases between. This CDR3 comprises 13 residues.

The CDR3 protein is CASIPRSSYEQYF. The CDR3 DNA follows: TGTGCCAGCATTCCCCGGAGCTCCTACGAGCAGTACTTC. The V and J genes are TRBV25-1 and TRBJ2-5; D is ambiguous. The end of the DNA aligns better with TRBJ2-7, so the J call may be wrong. This CDR3 has 13 amino acids. CDR1 is MGHDK and CDR2 is SYGVNS in the germline V gene.

V is TRBV4-2 and J is TRBJ1-1, with TRBD1 as a possible D gene (5 bases). V was pared by 0 bases and J by 6 bases, with 8 bases between. The CDR3 sequence is 13 residues long. In germline, CDR1 is LGHNA, CDR2 YNFKEQ. CDR3 DNA: TGTGCCAGCAGCCAAGATTCGGGGGCTGAAGCTTTCTTT. It is translated as CASSQDSGAEAFF.

The chain combines TRBV7-7 with TRBJ2-5, with 10 nucleotides matching TRBD2. With 6 bases clipped from V and 4 bases from J, the junction kept 14 bases outside the gene matches. The germline V gene encodes CDR1 SSHAT and CDR2 FNYEAQ (reference sequence). The CDR3 length is 17 residues. The CDR3: CASSTRVSAGGGETQYF. DNA for the CDR3: TGTGCCAGCAGTACCCGAGTCTCAGCGGGAGGGGGAGAGACCCAGTACTTC.